Listed below are T cell receptor beta chains from one sample, sequenced in a study of blood T cell repertoires in COVID-19. Measured with immunoSEQ multiplex PCR; TCRdb has only the in-frame clones, and not every one. The data show more than 200,000 clones, approximately 87% seen once. Sequenced sample: peripheral blood. All receptors derive from a woman in her 50s with acute or convalescent COVID-19. The CDR3 runs from the conserved cysteine through the conserved F or W. The order of the fields is V gene, D gene, J gene, clone size, CDR3 DNA, CDR3 protein. The D gene is left open where the match is weak. Only part of the rows carry a size: once, few, many, or a class if the clone is expanded.

v_gene: TRBV10-3; d_gene: TRBD1; j_gene: TRBJ2-7; abundance: -; CDR3nt: TGTGCCATCCGATCCGGGACAGGGGGAGATGAGCAGTACTTC; CDR3aa: CAIRSGTGGDEQYF
v_gene: TRBV5-3; d_gene: TRBD1; j_gene: TRBJ1-2; abundance: -; CDR3nt: TGTGCCAGAAGCGAGAGGGGGCATGGTGGCTACACCTTC; CDR3aa: CARSERGHGGYTF
v_gene: TRBV16; d_gene: -; j_gene: TRBJ2-4; abundance: -; CDR3nt: TGTGCCAGCACCCTGTCTGCTACCGCCAAAAACATTCAGTACTTC; CDR3aa: CASTLSATAKNIQYF
v_gene: TRBV9; d_gene: -; j_gene: TRBJ1-2; abundance: -; CDR3nt: TGTGCCAGCAGCGCAGGACAACGAGCTAACTATGGCTACACCTTC; CDR3aa: CASSAGQRANYGYTF
v_gene: TRBV6-2/TRBV6-3; d_gene: -; j_gene: TRBJ1-5; abundance: few; CDR3nt: TGTGCCAGCAGCTTACTCCGGGGCAATCAGCCCCAGCATTTT; CDR3aa: CASSLLRGNQPQHF
v_gene: TRBV6-5; d_gene: -; j_gene: TRBJ2-6; abundance: -; CDR3nt: TGTGCCAGCAGTTCGTCTGGGGCCAACGTCCTGACTTTC; CDR3aa: CASSSSGANVLTF
v_gene: TRBV29-1; d_gene: TRBD1; j_gene: TRBJ2-7; abundance: once; CDR3nt: TGCAGCGTTGAAGATAGGACAGGTGGCTACGAGCAGTACTTC; CDR3aa: CSVEDRTGGYEQYF
v_gene: TRBV10-3; d_gene: TRBD1; j_gene: TRBJ1-4; abundance: -; CDR3nt: TGTGCCATCAGTGACCTTGAGGGACAGGGTCGCGAAAAACTGTTTTTT; CDR3aa: CAISDLEGQGREKLFF
v_gene: TRBV7-2; d_gene: TRBD1; j_gene: TRBJ1-1; abundance: -; CDR3nt: TGTGCCAGCAGCTCGACAGGGTTTATGAACACTGAAGCTTTCTTT; CDR3aa: CASSSTGFMNTEAFF
v_gene: TRBV5-4; d_gene: TRBD1; j_gene: TRBJ1-1; abundance: -; CDR3nt: TGTGCCAGCAGCTTGCGCACAGGGGGCCCTTGGACTGAAGCTTTCTTT; CDR3aa: CASSLRTGGPWTEAFF
v_gene: TRBV10-3; d_gene: -; j_gene: TRBJ2-7; abundance: -; CDR3nt: TGTGCCATCAGTGAGTTTGGACTTGCCGAGCAGTACTTC; CDR3aa: CAISEFGLAEQYF
v_gene: TRBV19; d_gene: TRBD2; j_gene: TRBJ2-1; abundance: -; CDR3nt: TGTGCCAGTAGCCTTCAGCTGTTAGGGTGGCGGGAGGCGGTGTATGAGCAGTTCTTC; CDR3aa: CASSLQLLGWREAVYEQFF
v_gene: TRBV6-5; d_gene: -; j_gene: TRBJ1-5; abundance: -; CDR3nt: TGTGCCAGCAGCAAACAATTAGACAGAAACCAGCCCCAGCATTTT; CDR3aa: CASSKQLDRNQPQHF
v_gene: TRBV5-1; d_gene: -; j_gene: TRBJ1-4; abundance: few; CDR3nt: TGCGCCAGCAGCCCGGACACTCATGGGCTGTTTTTT; CDR3aa: CASSPDTHGLFF
v_gene: TRBV6-5; d_gene: TRBD2; j_gene: TRBJ2-3; abundance: -; CDR3nt: TGTGCCAGCAGTTCCGGGACTAGCGGGGCGCAAGGTACGCAGTATTTT; CDR3aa: CASSSGTSGAQGTQYF
v_gene: TRBV30; d_gene: -; j_gene: TRBJ2-7; abundance: -; CDR3nt: TGTGCCTCCCGGCGGACAAGCTCCTACGAGCAGTACTTC; CDR3aa: CASRRTSSYEQYF
v_gene: TRBV9; d_gene: -; j_gene: TRBJ1-2; abundance: -; CDR3nt: TGTGCCAGCAGCGTAGGTATACAGGGAAACTATGGCTACACCTTC; CDR3aa: CASSVGIQGNYGYTF
v_gene: TRBV2; d_gene: TRBD2; j_gene: TRBJ2-5; abundance: -; CDR3nt: TGTGCCAGCAGTGAAGGGAGACTAGCGGGAGCTGATGAGACCCAGTACTTC; CDR3aa: CASSEGRLAGADETQYF
v_gene: TRBV7-7; d_gene: -; j_gene: TRBJ2-5; abundance: -; CDR3nt: TGTGCCAGCAGCCGCGGGGCCGAAGAGACCCAGTACTTC; CDR3aa: CASSRGAEETQYF
v_gene: TRBV6-5; d_gene: TRBD1; j_gene: TRBJ1-1; abundance: -; CDR3nt: TGTGCCAGCAGCCTCGACAGGGTCACTGAAGCTTTCTTT; CDR3aa: CASSLDRVTEAFF
v_gene: TRBV9; d_gene: -; j_gene: TRBJ2-1; abundance: -; CDR3nt: TGTGCCAGCAGCCCTACAGGCTATGAGCAGTTCTTC; CDR3aa: CASSPTGYEQFF
v_gene: TRBV11-3; d_gene: TRBD2; j_gene: TRBJ2-3; abundance: -; CDR3nt: TGTGCCAGCAGCCCCGGGACTAGCGGGAGTACCGATACGCAGTATTTT; CDR3aa: CASSPGTSGSTDTQYF
v_gene: TRBV7-8; d_gene: -; j_gene: TRBJ2-2; abundance: -; CDR3nt: TGTGCCAGCAGCTTAGCCAGAACGAACACCGGGGAGCTGTTTTTT; CDR3aa: CASSLARTNTGELFF
v_gene: TRBV3-1/TRBV3-2; d_gene: -; j_gene: TRBJ2-7; abundance: -; CDR3nt: TGTGCCAGCAGCCAAGTTGACATAGCGTCGTTCTACGGGCAGTACTTC; CDR3aa: CASSQVDIASFYGQYF
v_gene: TRBV12-5; d_gene: -; j_gene: TRBJ2-1; abundance: few; CDR3nt: TGTGCTAGTGGACCAGGGGCGTACAATGAGCAGTTCTTC; CDR3aa: CASGPGAYNEQFF
v_gene: TRBV6-4; d_gene: -; j_gene: TRBJ1-2; abundance: -; CDR3nt: TGTGCCAGCAGTGCTCAAGAAGGGAGTCTTTATGGCTACACCTTC; CDR3aa: CASSAQEGSLYGYTF
v_gene: TRBV6-1; d_gene: -; j_gene: TRBJ1-6; abundance: -; CDR3nt: TGTGCCAGCAGTGAAGCGGGGGGGACCATTCAAAGCAATAATTCACCCCTCCACTTT; CDR3aa: CASSEAGGTIQSNNSPLHF
v_gene: TRBV7-2; d_gene: TRBD1; j_gene: TRBJ1-2; abundance: -; CDR3nt: TGTGCCAGCAGCTCGACCGGGACAGTGAGGTTCACCTTC; CDR3aa: CASSSTGTVRFTF
v_gene: TRBV10-3; d_gene: TRBD1; j_gene: TRBJ1-6; abundance: once; CDR3nt: TGTGCCACCAGAGTACAGGGGGCTTCGAGATATAATTCACCCCTCCACTTT; CDR3aa: CATRVQGASRYNSPLHF
v_gene: TRBV6-2/TRBV6-3; d_gene: TRBD2; j_gene: TRBJ2-7; abundance: once; CDR3nt: TGTGCCAGCAGCCGCCTAGCGGGAGGGCCGGACGAGCAGTACTTC; CDR3aa: CASSRLAGGPDEQYF
v_gene: TRBV30; d_gene: TRBD1; j_gene: TRBJ1-2; abundance: -; CDR3nt: TGTGCCTGGAGTGAGGGACAGGGCGCCCCCGTCTATGGCTACACCTTC; CDR3aa: CAWSEGQGAPVYGYTF
v_gene: TRBV11-2; d_gene: -; j_gene: TRBJ1-3; abundance: few; CDR3nt: TGTGCCAGCAGCTTCCCCTCTCACAGGGATGGAAACGCCCGGACCATATATTTT; CDR3aa: CASSFPSHRDGNARTIYF
v_gene: TRBV4-3; d_gene: -; j_gene: TRBJ2-3; abundance: once; CDR3nt: TGCGCCAGCAGCCAAGAAAGGGGGGGGGCCGATACGCAGTATTTT; CDR3aa: CASSQERGGADTQYF
v_gene: TRBV5-1; d_gene: -; j_gene: TRBJ2-5; abundance: -; CDR3nt: TGCGCCAGCAGCGGGGGGGGCGAGACCGGAGAGACCCAGTACTTC; CDR3aa: CASSGGGETGETQYF
v_gene: TRBV29-1; d_gene: -; j_gene: TRBJ2-5; abundance: -; CDR3nt: TGCAGCGTCGGAATCAGGGGTGGGGAGACCCAGTACTTC; CDR3aa: CSVGIRGGETQYF
v_gene: TRBV7-6; d_gene: TRBD2; j_gene: TRBJ2-1; abundance: -; CDR3nt: TGTGCCAGCAGCCGGACTAGCGGGGCCCTCAATGAGCAGTTCTTC; CDR3aa: CASSRTSGALNEQFF
v_gene: TRBV7-2; d_gene: -; j_gene: TRBJ2-1; abundance: -; CDR3nt: TGTGCCAGCAGCTTAACTGGGAGCTCCTACAATGAGCAGTTCTTC; CDR3aa: CASSLTGSSYNEQFF
v_gene: TRBV6-1; d_gene: -; j_gene: TRBJ1-3; abundance: -; CDR3nt: TGTGCCAGCAGTGAACGGAGGCAGTTTGGAAACACCATATATTTT; CDR3aa: CASSERRQFGNTIYF
v_gene: TRBV27; d_gene: TRBD2; j_gene: TRBJ2-3; abundance: -; CDR3nt: TGTGCCAGCAGACACAAAGCGGGAGTAGGCACAGATACGCAGTATTTT; CDR3aa: CASRHKAGVGTDTQYF
v_gene: TRBV25-1; d_gene: -; j_gene: TRBJ2-5; abundance: -; CDR3nt: TGTGCCAGCAGTGATTCTCAGCGGCGGTCAGCCCAGTACTTC; CDR3aa: CASSDSQRRSAQYF
v_gene: TRBV3-1/TRBV3-2; d_gene: -; j_gene: TRBJ1-2; abundance: -; CDR3nt: TGTGCCAGCAGCCAAGATTGGCAGGGTTCCGGTGGCTACACCTTC; CDR3aa: CASSQDWQGSGGYTF
v_gene: TRBV6-5; d_gene: -; j_gene: TRBJ2-1; abundance: -; CDR3nt: TGTGCCAGCAGTTACCCCGGGACTCATGAGCAGTTCTTC; CDR3aa: CASSYPGTHEQFF
v_gene: TRBV15; d_gene: TRBD1; j_gene: TRBJ2-7; abundance: -; CDR3nt: TGTGCCACCAGTATCACAGGGGGTAGCTCCTACGAGCAGTACTTC; CDR3aa: CATSITGGSSYEQYF
v_gene: TRBV7-2; d_gene: -; j_gene: TRBJ2-1; abundance: -; CDR3nt: TGTGCCAGCTCTCTAGGGAGTTTCTCCTACAATGAGCAGTTCTTC; CDR3aa: CASSLGSFSYNEQFF
v_gene: TRBV18; d_gene: -; j_gene: TRBJ2-2; abundance: -; CDR3nt: TGTGCCAGCTCACTCGTCGTAGACATCACCGGGGAGCTGTTTTTT; CDR3aa: CASSLVVDITGELFF
v_gene: TRBV2; d_gene: -; j_gene: TRBJ1-1; abundance: -; CDR3nt: TGTGCCAGCAGTTCAGACATGTCTTCAGCTTTCTTT; CDR3aa: CASSSDMSSAFF
v_gene: TRBV6-5; d_gene: -; j_gene: TRBJ2-1; abundance: -; CDR3nt: TGTGCCAGCAGGGAGATGGGTATCAACAATGAGCAGTTCTTC; CDR3aa: CASREMGINNEQFF
v_gene: TRBV7-8; d_gene: -; j_gene: TRBJ1-4; abundance: -; CDR3nt: TGTGCCAGCAGCGGCAGAAATGAAAAACTGTTTTTT; CDR3aa: CASSGRNEKLFF
v_gene: TRBV11-3; d_gene: -; j_gene: TRBJ2-7; abundance: once; CDR3nt: TGTGCCAGCAGCACTCAGGGTGGCTCTAGCGCCGAGCAGTACTTC; CDR3aa: CASSTQGGSSAEQYF
v_gene: TRBV10-1; d_gene: TRBD2; j_gene: TRBJ2-2; abundance: -; CDR3nt: TGCGCCAGCAGTGAGTCGTGTAGGACTAGCGTCACCGGGGAGCTGTTTTTT; CDR3aa: CASSESCRTSVTGELFF
v_gene: TRBV18; d_gene: TRBD1; j_gene: TRBJ1-1; abundance: -; CDR3nt: TGTGCCAGCTCACCGCAGGGACAGGGGTACACTGAAGCTTTCTTT; CDR3aa: CASSPQGQGYTEAFF
v_gene: TRBV6-2/TRBV6-3; d_gene: -; j_gene: TRBJ2-5; abundance: -; CDR3nt: TGTGCCAGCAGTCCCTCCGGGACCCAGTACTTC; CDR3aa: CASSPSGTQYF
v_gene: TRBV12-3/TRBV12-4; d_gene: -; j_gene: TRBJ1-1; abundance: once; CDR3nt: TGTGCCAGCAGTTACGGGGAAGCTTTCTTT; CDR3aa: CASSYGEAFF
v_gene: TRBV7-2; d_gene: -; j_gene: TRBJ1-2; abundance: once; CDR3nt: TGTGCCAGCAGCGCTACTGTTCGTGCACCTAACTATGGCTACACCTTC; CDR3aa: CASSATVRAPNYGYTF
v_gene: TRBV12-3/TRBV12-4; d_gene: -; j_gene: TRBJ1-4; abundance: -; CDR3nt: TGTGCCAGCAGTTTTTCCCTTGAAAAACTGTTTTTT; CDR3aa: CASSFSLEKLFF
v_gene: TRBV6-5; d_gene: -; j_gene: TRBJ2-3; abundance: few; CDR3nt: TGTGCCAGCAGTCCCCTAGGTGGTTCGGATACGCAGTATTTT; CDR3aa: CASSPLGGSDTQYF
v_gene: TRBV10-3; d_gene: -; j_gene: TRBJ2-3; abundance: -; CDR3nt: TGTGCCATCAGTGAGCAGCACGGAGCCTTAGGAGATACGCAGTATTTT; CDR3aa: CAISEQHGALGDTQYF
v_gene: TRBV6-4; d_gene: -; j_gene: TRBJ2-3; abundance: -; CDR3nt: TGTGCCAGCAGTGACTCGGCGGGGGCCACAGATACGCAGTATTTT; CDR3aa: CASSDSAGATDTQYF